These 17 T cell receptor beta chains originate from one sample sequenced in a study. The protocol was immunoSEQ multiplex PCR, while the TCRdb copy is restricted to in-frame clones and leaves out a portion. The sample consists of tens of thousands of clones, just over 90% of them appearing once. Sequencing was done on a sample of PBMCs. Receptors were obtained from a man in his forties with rheumatoid arthritis.

The chain is built from TRBV28 and TRBJ2-7, with 8 bases that match TRBD1. Trimming removed 7 bases from V and 5 bases from J; junction bases left unmatched: 7. Germline CDR1 reads MDHEN; CDR2 reads SYDVKM. CDR3 length: 13 amino acids. In DNA, the CDR3 is TGTGCCAGCATTGTCCAGGGGGCAAACGAGCAGTACTTC. Amino acid sequence: CASIVQGANEQYF.

J is TRBJ2-1 and V is TRBV18, with 8 bases identical to TRBD2. From germline, CDR1 is KGHSH and CDR2 LQKENI. The V segment lost 2 bases and the J segment 7 bases; nucleotides outside the gene matches: 16. The CDR3 is 18 residues long. The CDR3 spells CASSPSLGTGGPYNEQFF. CDR3 coding DNA: TGTGCCAGCTCACCAAGTCTGGGGACGGGAGGGCCGTATAATGAGCAGTTCTTC.

The chain links TRBV2 to TRBJ1-6, with D unresolved. The V gene lost 1 base and the J gene lost 13 bases, with 17 bases spanning the gap. The CDR3 runs 15 residues. The germline V gene encodes CDR1 SNHLY and CDR2 FYNNEI. The CDR3 sequence is CASSEERQRKSPLHF. The CDR3 DNA is TGTGCCAGCAGTGAAGAACGTCAGAGAAAGAGTCCCCTCCACTTT.

This chain joins TRBV3-1 (or the pseudogene TRBV3-2) and TRBJ1-3; the D is unclear. V lost 0 bases, J lost 5 bases, and 11 bases lay in between. Germline CDR1 is LGHDT and CDR2 is YNNKEL (reference sequence). This CDR3 has 15 amino acids. The CDR3 region is CASSQDIRVRNTIYF. The CDR3 region has the DNA TGTGCCAGCAGCCAAGATATACGGGTTAGAAACACCATATATTTT.

This clone was detected once. The chain is built from TRBV29-1 and TRBJ2-1; the D is unclear. Germline V gene sequence: CDR1 SQVTM, CDR2 ANQGSEA. CDR3 size: 13 residues. Trimming removed 3 bases from V and 9 bases from J, with 15 bases in between. The CDR3 region is CSVEVGGLGEQFF. The CDR3 nucleotides read TGCAGCGTTGAGGTCGGCGGTCTTGGTGAGCAGTTCTTC.

This clone was found once. J is TRBJ1-2 and V is TRBV2; 12 bases map to TRBD1. The junction had 6 bases not matched to a gene; V was cut back by 6 bases and J by 7 bases. This CDR3 has 14 amino acids. CDR1 is SNHLY and CDR2 is FYNNEI in the germline V gene. The CDR3 protein is CASRGDRGLGGYTF. The CDR3 coding sequence is TGTGCCAGCAGGGGGGACAGGGGGCTTGGTGGCTACACCTTC. Combining the CDR3 with reference TRBV2 and TRBJ1-2 gives the whole variable domain EPEVTQTPSHQVTQMGQEVILRCVPISNHLYFYWYRQILGQKVEFLVSFYNNEISEKSEIFDDQFSVERPDGSNFTLKIRSTKLEDSAMYFCASRGDRGLGGYTFGSGTRLTVV.

The chain combines TRBV6-5 with TRBJ2-7; 11 nucleotides match TRBD2. Germline lookup yields CDR1 MNHEY and CDR2 SVGAGI. The CDR3 totals 14 residues. With 6 bases clipped from V and 2 bases from J, the junction kept 3 bases outside the gene matches. The CDR3 region is CASSGTSGTYEQYF. The DNA for the CDR3 is TGTGCCAGCAGCGGGACTAGCGGAACCTACGAGCAGTACTTC.

This chain joins TRBV9 and TRBJ2-5; 11 bases align to TRBD2. The CDR3 covers 16 residues. Germline V gene data show CDR1 as SGDLS and CDR2 as YYNGEE. The V and J ends lost 2 bases and 1 base, in that order; junction bases with no gene match: 4. Here the CDR3 reads CASSVGTSGPQETQYF. The CDR3 nucleotides are TGTGCCAGCAGCGTTGGGACTAGCGGACCCCAAGAGACCCAGTACTTC.

This clone is a singleton in its sample. This sequence joins TRBV5-1 and TRBJ2-1, with 12 bases lining up with TRBD2. The CDR3 has 17 residues. J was trimmed by 9 bases and V by 4 bases; bases with no gene match: 14. The germline V gene encodes CDR1 SGHRS and CDR2 YFSETQ. The CDR3 spells CASSPNVLAGGRGEQFF. CDR3 nucleotides: TGCGCCAGCAGCCCAAACGTTCTAGCGGGAGGGCGTGGTGAGCAGTTCTTC.

The V and J genes are TRBV5-1 and TRBJ1-2; a weak D match, TRBD1 (5 bases). Trimming pared 3 bases from V and 8 bases from J, leaving 23 bases between. The CDR3 extends over 16 amino acids. CDR1 and CDR2 from the germline V gene are SGHRS and YFSETQ. CDR3 sequence: CASSSGARDPAGGYTF. In nucleotides, the CDR3 is TGCGCCAGCAGCTCCGGGGCCCGGGACCCGGCGGGCGGCTACACCTTC.

The chain joins TRBV30 to TRBJ2-7, with no clear D. Germline loops: CDR1 GTSNPN, CDR2 SVGIG (reference sequence). The CDR3 covers 13 residues. Trimming removed 0 bases from V and 4 bases from J, with 10 bases in between. DNA for the CDR3: TGTGCCTGGAGTGTATCGGCCGAGTACGAGCAGTACTTC. It yields the protein CAWSVSAEYEQYF.

The chain is built from TRBV4-1 and TRBJ1-1; D is uncertain. Germline V CDR1 and CDR2: MGHRA, YSYEKL. CDR3 length equals 17 residues. Deletions cut 0 bases from V and 0 bases from J, with 14 bases between. CDR3 coding DNA: TGCGCCAGCAGCCAAGATTCAAACAGAAGAATGAACACTGAAGCTTTCTTT. It codes for CASSQDSNRRMNTEAFF.

The V call is TRBV28, the J call TRBJ2-7; 7 bases are a match to TRBD1. There are 14 residues in the CDR3. J was trimmed by 3 bases and V by 8 bases; bases with no gene match: 10. In germline, CDR1 is MDHEN, CDR2 SYDVKM. The CDR3 coding sequence is TGTGCCAGCCATCCTTTCGGGGACAGCTACGAGCAGTACTTC. It translates to CASHPFGDSYEQYF.

The J gene is TRBJ1-2, the V gene TRBV14, with 7 bases that match TRBD1. Looked up from germline, CDR1 is SGHDN and CDR2 is FVKESK. The CDR3 contains 15 residues. V was clipped by 3 bases and J by 4 bases; unmatched bases: 8. CDR3 sequence reads: CASSQLTGLIYGYTF. Here the CDR3 DNA reads TGTGCCAGCAGCCAGCTGACAGGGCTAATCTATGGCTACACCTTC.

The V gene is TRBV24-1, the J gene TRBJ1-5, with D hard to call. The V gene's germline CDR1 is KGHDR and CDR2 SFDVKD. This CDR3 contains 14 residues. V dropped 4 bases and J dropped 1 base, with 7 bases sitting between them. CDR3 in amino acids: CATSESDSNQPQHF. The CDR3 nucleotides read TGTGCCACCAGTGAGTCGGACAGCAATCAGCCCCAGCATTTT.

This chain uses TRBV6-5 with TRBJ1-5, with 7 positions matching TRBD1. The junction had 6 bases not matched to a gene; V was cut back by 4 bases and J by 0 bases. This CDR3 contains 16 residues. Germline V gives CDR1 MNHEY, CDR2 SVGAGI. The CDR3 DNA sequence: TGTGCCAGCAGTTTAACGGGACAGACTAGCAATCAGCCCCAGCATTTT. This translates into CASSLTGQTSNQPQHF.

The chain employs TRBV18 and TRBJ2-6; the D gene is possibly TRBD1 (6 bases). Trimming removed 6 bases at V and 0 bases at J, with 21 bases between. The CDR3 sequence is 19 residues long. Per germline, CDR1 KGHSH and CDR2 LQKENI. The CDR3 nucleotides are TGTGCCAGCTCCCCTCTGAGCAGGGGTGGACCCTCTGGGGCCAACGTCCTGACTTTC. Protein sequence: CASSPLSRGGPSGANVLTF.